This entry concerns a single TCR beta chain. The antigen this receptor binds is unknown. Base-call qualities are not available, and no considerably larger clone is one nucleotide away. The CDR3 contains 13 residues, cysteine and phenylalanine counted. The DNA shown is the 39-base CDR3, in frame from base 1. Based on the germline V gene, the CDR1 and CDR2 sequences are SGHRS and YFSETQ. At the junction V is shortened by 3 bases and J by 11 bases; bases outside the gene matches: 10. The donors were included in the validation cohort of 120 subjects, a group kept apart from the approximately 650-subject first cohort. The entry originates in a study of cytomegalovirus exposure and HLA in healthy donors (dated by TCRdb to about 2017). With regard to the full study: According to a later analysis, the 120 or so validation repertoires were produced on the same platform as the approximately 620 repertoires of the first cohort. The study was designed to test whether signatures of past pathogen exposure could be identified by cataloging public T cell receptors. To predict cytomegalovirus infection status, the study brought together high-throughput TCR immunosequencing, statistical association of individual TCRs with disease status, and machine learning. A separate validation cohort of 90 to 150 different subjects was used in addition to the roughly 700-subject first cohort.

Paper-wide results and their limitations: In vitro tests confirmed that a few of the cytomegalovirus-associated TCR beta chains recognize cytomegalovirus antigens. The study listed over 150 TCR beta chains as associated with cytomegalovirus. Most TCR sequences were observed very rarely across donors, whereas some public TCRs were present in many individuals. Of the cluster scores, 90% to 95% were above 0 in a later analysis, which found that TCRs clustered in the first cohort also tended to co-occur in the 110 or so validation repertoires. A later analysis had no HLA typing for the validation cohort, so co-occurrence there was scored across all 110 or so repertoires. The authors suggested that the approach could potentially be extended to other disease states and immunological phenotypes. The classifier was reported to diagnose cytomegalovirus status with high specificity and sensitivity in both the original and validation cohorts.

The library was generated by the immunoSEQ multiplex PCR assay. As for how the authors treated the data: To diagnose cytomegalovirus status from the catalog of TCR beta chain sequences, a statistical classification framework was built. What TCRdb holds here is the immuneACCESS table cut down to in-frame rearrangements. Part of the clones is not present; checked against another copy, under half of the missing clones reflect an unresolved V gene, and the others are unexplained. The D gene and trimming were derived from the DNA, and the V and J assignments and clone size from that table. This sample lists under 300,000 clones; around 87% were detected once. Clones ranked in the top ten supply 0.37% of the sample.

This receptor was identified in a woman aged 18-35 years in good health and CMV-seronegative. Sequencing was done on a sample of PBMCs. The chain joins TRBV5-1 to TRBJ1-1; 7 nucleotides in the junction match TRBD1. The CDR3 reads as follows: CASSSLPGQPAFF. The bases read TGCGCCAGCAGCTCACTGCCGGGACAGCCCGCTTTCTTT.